Presented here are 17 T cell receptor beta chains from one specimen sequenced in a study of T and B cells in COVID-19 patients. Blood genomic DNA input for TRB amplification was 250-500 ng. Multiplex PCR with BIOMED2 TRB-A/B primer pools amplified TRB rearrangements. Via MiXCR, TCRdb re-called the multiplex PCR reads, giving one row per CDR3 protein. This sample yields several thousand distinct CDR3 sequences, of which around 34% are seen a single time; around 62% belongs to the top ten. The material sequenced was blood. The source is a human donor with active COVID-19.

This clonotype is medium-sized (0.01 to 0.1%) in the sample. The chain employs TRBV27 and TRBJ2-2; no clear D. The CDR3 has 13 residues. V gave up 6 bases and J gave up 7 bases, with 12 bases separating them. Looked up from germline, CDR1 is MNHEY and CDR2 is SMNVEV (reference sequence). This CDR3 is CASRFQGNGELFF. CDR3 bases: TGTGCCAGCAGGTTTCAAGGGAACGGGGAGCTGTTTTTT.

The chain employs TRBV27 and TRBJ1-1, with TRBD1 matching over 8 bases. Germline CDR1 and CDR2: MNHEY and SMNVEV (reference sequence). J lost 1 base, V lost 4 bases, and 8 bases had no gene match. The length of the CDR3 is 16 residues. This CDR3 reads CASSSPRQGQNTEAFF. As DNA, the CDR3 is TGTGCCAGCAGTTCTCCCAGACAGGGGCAGAACACTGAAGCTTTCTTT.

The chain couples TRBV27 to TRBJ2-7, with D uncertain. The germline V gene has CDR1 MNHEY and CDR2 SMNVEV (reference sequence). The CDR3 runs to 15 residues. With 1 base removed from V and 0 bases from J, the gap between germline ends came to 10 bases. The CDR3 DNA reads TGTGCCAGCAGTTTATACGGCCTAAGCTCCTACGAGCAGTACTTC. Amino acid sequence: CASSLYGLSSYEQYF.

This clonotype was detected ten times or more. The rearrangement joins TRBV13 to TRBJ2-7, with 7 bases fitting TRBD1. The V segment lost 6 bases and the J segment 6 bases; nucleotides outside the gene matches: 5. This CDR3 region has 12 residues. Germline V gene lookup returns CDR1 PRHDT and CDR2 FYEKMQ (reference sequence). This CDR3 is CASSRTGREQYF. The CDR3 nucleotides are TGTGCCAGCAGTCGGACAGGACGCGAGCAGTACTTC.

The rearrangement links TRBV6-2 or TRBV6-3 to TRBJ2-5, with 8 positions matching TRBD1. The CDR3 loop spans 14 amino acids. With V trimmed by 5 bases and J by 6 bases, 8 bases remained unmatched. Germline V lookup: CDR1 MNHEY, CDR2 SVGEGT. DNA of the CDR3: TGTGCCAGCAGTACCTCCCGGACAGGGAAGACCCAGTACTTC. Amino acids: CASSTSRTGKTQYF.

This clonotype was observed a few times. The chain uses TRBV18 and TRBJ2-1, with 13 bases matching TRBD2. CDR1 and CDR2 from the germline V gene are KGHSH and LQKENI. After removal of 4 bases from V and 7 bases from J, the junction contained 16 bases not matched to a gene. The CDR3 extends over 19 amino acids. CDR3 DNA: TGTGCCAGCTCACTACCCTCCACTAGCGGGAGGGTAGCAGCGAATGAGCAGTTCTTC. This encodes CASSLPSTSGRVAANEQFF.

The gene calls are TRBV20-1 and TRBJ1-2; no definite D call. The CDR3 totals 15 residues. Trimming stripped 2 bases from V and 3 bases from J, with 16 bases between. From germline, CDR1 is DFQATT and CDR2 SNEGSKA (reference sequence). The CDR3 is CSARPPNQLDYGYTF. In DNA form, the CDR3 reads TGCAGTGCTAGACCCCCCAATCAATTGGACTATGGCTACACCTTC.

This sequence joins TRBV24-1 and TRBJ2-3; TRBD1 matches 8 bases. Losses at the gene ends were 4 bases for V and 2 bases for J; bases not matched to a gene: 10. Germline V gene sequence: CDR1 KGHDR, CDR2 SFDVKD. This CDR3 is 17 amino acids long. The CDR3 sequence: CATSDPRQGFPTDTQYF. The CDR3 DNA reads as TGTGCCACCAGTGACCCCAGACAGGGGTTTCCCACAGATACGCAGTATTTT.

This clonotype appeared a few times. This chain uses TRBV5-6 with TRBJ2-7; TRBD1 might be the D (6 bases). CDR1 and CDR2 from the germline V gene are SGHDT and YYEEEE. V shed 1 base and J shed 3 bases, with 8 bases lying between them. The CDR3 sequence is 13 residues long. In nucleotides, the CDR3 is TGTGCCAGCAGCTTGTTACAGGGCTACGAGCAGTACTTC. Translated, it gives CASSLLQGYEQYF.

This chain joins TRBV7-2 and TRBJ1-1; the match to TRBD1 covers 12 bases. The CDR3 is 17 amino acids. The germline V gene encodes CDR1 SGHTA and CDR2 FQGNSA. J lost 6 bases, V lost 4 bases, and 12 bases had no gene match. CDR3: CASSSLRDRGLQPEAFF. CDR3 in DNA: TGTGCCAGCAGCTCACTCCGGGACAGGGGGCTGCAGCCTGAAGCTTTCTTT.

The chain carries TRBV11-1 and TRBJ1-1; the D gene is possibly TRBD1 (6 bases). Germline loops: CDR1 SGHAT, CDR2 FQDESV (reference sequence). V dropped 5 bases and J dropped 5 bases, with 18 bases sitting between them. This CDR3 region has 15 residues. The chain's CDR3 is CASSLGQRRQTEAFF. CDR3 nucleotide sequence: TGTGCCAGCAGCCTCGGACAGCGTCGACAAACTGAAGCTTTCTTT.

The chain couples TRBV6-5 to TRBJ2-5; D call uncertain. Germline V gene sequence: CDR1 MNHEY, CDR2 SVGAGI. Trimming stripped 5 bases from V and 1 base from J, with 11 bases between. The CDR3 extends over 14 amino acids. CDR3 coding DNA: TGTGCCAGCAGTGCAAGATCTAGCCAAGAGACCCAGTACTTC. It translates to CASSARSSQETQYF.

This clonotype was seen a handful of times. The CDR3: CASSILNRVGRGYTF. In DNA form, the CDR3 reads TGTGCCAGCAGTATTCTCAACAGGGTTGGGCGCGGCTACACCTTC. V gene TRBV5-6 combines with J gene TRBJ1-2, with TRBD1 as a possible D gene (6 bases). V was clipped by 5 bases and J by 8 bases, with 22 bases between them. The CDR3 spans 15 residues. Per germline, CDR1 SGHDT and CDR2 YYEEEE.

The V gene is TRBV28, the J gene TRBJ2-1; D unresolved. The CDR3 length is 15 residues. V lost 2 bases and J 4 bases, leaving 12 bases between the germline ends. Germline V gene lookup returns CDR1 MDHEN and CDR2 SYDVKM. The DNA of the CDR3 is TGTGCCAGCAGTTTACCAGGCGACAATTACAATGAGCAGTTCTTC. It is translated as CASSLPGDNYNEQFF.

About this clonotype itself: Being one base from a much bigger clone, this may be a read error. The rearrangement links TRBV6-5 to TRBJ2-7; perhaps TRBD1 as D (5 bases). Per germline, CDR1 MNHEY and CDR2 SVGAGI. The CDR3 length is 13 residues. V dropped 1 base and J dropped 7 bases, with 11 bases sitting between them. The CDR3 nucleotides are TGTGCCAGCAGTTACTATGTAGGGGATGAGCAGTACTTC. It translates to CASSYYVGDEQYF.

V gene TRBV29-1 combines with J gene TRBJ2-2; 11 nucleotides agree with TRBD2. The germline V gene encodes CDR1 SQVTM and CDR2 ANQGSEA. This CDR3 is built from 16 residues. V lost 7 bases and J lost 3; bases outside the gene matches: 10. The CDR3, as DNA: TGCAGCGGGGTGTTAGCGGGAGGGGCCCACACCGGGGAGCTGTTTTTT. Amino acids: CSGVLAGGAHTGELFF.

The chain has TRBV7-9 and TRBJ2-5, with a weak D call TRBD2 (7 bases). Germline loops: CDR1 SEHNR, CDR2 FQNEAQ (reference sequence). The CDR3 contains 14 residues. V gave up 4 bases and J gave up 5 bases, with 14 bases separating them. CDR3 in DNA: TGTGCCAGCAGCTCCAGAGGGGGGGGGGAGACCCAGTACTTC. Translating it yields CASSSRGGGETQYF.